This TCR beta chain was sequenced for a study of cytomegalovirus exposure and HLA in healthy donors. Notes on the study in general: The majority of TCR sequences were rare, yet some public TCRs appeared in many donors. Analysis performed later found 15,000 or so TCR beta sequences associated with HLA alleles at 0.05 false discovery rate. Several of the most significant clusters appeared, in a later analysis, to be linked to common viral pathogens. CMV serostatus stood as the only immune exposure information on hand.

About this clone: Its specificity is not known.

The PCR made use of 60 Vbeta and 13 Jbeta primers. The protocol was immunoSEQ multiplex PCR, while the TCRdb copy is restricted to in-frame clones and leaves out a portion. The sample yields about 130,000 clones, 81% seen once. V lost 8 bases and J 0 bases, leaving 7 bases between the germline ends. This CDR3 is 11 amino acids long. The germline V gene has CDR1 SQVTM and CDR2 ANQGSEA. Input material: PBMCs. This chain uses TRBV29-1 with TRBJ1-2; D not certain. This clonotype was sampled from a middle-aged woman in good health and CMV-seropositive. CDR3 amino acids: CSLETNYGYTF. The CDR3 DNA reads as TGCAGCTTAGAGACTAACTATGGCTACACCTTC.